This T cell receptor beta chain was profiled in a study of breast tumors, draining lymph nodes, adjacent tissues. Each CDR3 protein gets one entry after TCRdb re-called the multiplex PCR reads with MiXCR. The sample includes 14,000 to 15,000 distinct CDR3 sequences, roughly 48% of them seen just once. The CDR3 is 13 amino acids. V was cut by 0 bases and J by 6 bases, with 9 bases left in between. Germline CDR1 and CDR2: SGDLS and YYNGEE. The sequence came from a female donor with breast cancer. Some clones in this sample may be carry-over from other donors' samples. The rearrangement uses TRBV9 and TRBJ1-2, with D unclear. The sequencing input was tumor-adjacent breast tissue. For the CDR3, the DNA is TGTGCCAGCAGCGTAGTCGGGAATAATGGCTACACCTTC. This translates into CASSVVGNNGYTF.